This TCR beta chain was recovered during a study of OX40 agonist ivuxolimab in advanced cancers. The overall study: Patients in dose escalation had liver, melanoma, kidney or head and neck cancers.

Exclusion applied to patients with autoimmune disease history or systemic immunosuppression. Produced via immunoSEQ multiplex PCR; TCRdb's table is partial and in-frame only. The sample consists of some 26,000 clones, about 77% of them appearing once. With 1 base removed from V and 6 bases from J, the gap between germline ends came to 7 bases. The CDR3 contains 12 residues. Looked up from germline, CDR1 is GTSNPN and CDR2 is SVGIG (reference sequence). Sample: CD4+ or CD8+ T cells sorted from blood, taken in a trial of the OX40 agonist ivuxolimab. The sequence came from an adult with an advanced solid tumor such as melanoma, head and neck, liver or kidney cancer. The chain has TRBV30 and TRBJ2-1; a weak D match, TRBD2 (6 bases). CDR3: CAWSERANEQFF. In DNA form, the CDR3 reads TGTGCCTGGAGTGAGCGGGCCAATGAGCAGTTCTTC.